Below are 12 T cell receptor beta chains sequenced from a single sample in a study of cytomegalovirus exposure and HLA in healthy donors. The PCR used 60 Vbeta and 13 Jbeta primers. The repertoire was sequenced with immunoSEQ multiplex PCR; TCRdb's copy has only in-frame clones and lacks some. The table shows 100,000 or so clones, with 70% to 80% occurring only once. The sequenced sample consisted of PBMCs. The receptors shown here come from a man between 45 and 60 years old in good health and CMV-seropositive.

This CDR3 is CASSVDGDSYEQYF. Here the CDR3 DNA reads TGTGCCAGCAGCGTAGACGGGGACTCCTACGAGCAGTACTTC. The chain has TRBV9 and TRBJ2-7, with D possibly matching TRBD2 (5 bases). The CDR3 is 14 residues long. With 0 bases removed from V and 0 bases from J, the gap between germline ends came to 7 bases. The germline gives CDR1 SGDLS, CDR2 YYNGEE.

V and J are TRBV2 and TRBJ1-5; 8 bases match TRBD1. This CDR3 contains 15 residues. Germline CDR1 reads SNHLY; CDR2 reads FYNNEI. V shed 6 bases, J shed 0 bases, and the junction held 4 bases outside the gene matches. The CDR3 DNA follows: TGTGCCAGCAGGGGGACAGGTCCTAGCAATCAGCCCCAGCATTTT. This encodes CASRGTGPSNQPQHF.

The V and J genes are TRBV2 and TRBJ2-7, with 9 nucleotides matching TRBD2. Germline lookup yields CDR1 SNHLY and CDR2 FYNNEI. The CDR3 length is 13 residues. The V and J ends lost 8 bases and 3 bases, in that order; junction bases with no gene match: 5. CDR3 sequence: CASRASGNYEQYF. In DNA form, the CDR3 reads TGTGCCAGCCGGGCTAGCGGGAACTACGAGCAGTACTTC.

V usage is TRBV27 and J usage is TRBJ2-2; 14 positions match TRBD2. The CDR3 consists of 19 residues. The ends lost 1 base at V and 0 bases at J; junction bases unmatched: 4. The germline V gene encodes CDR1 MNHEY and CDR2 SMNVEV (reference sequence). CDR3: CASSLFGLAGGSNTGELFF. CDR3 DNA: TGTGCCAGCAGTTTATTTGGACTAGCGGGAGGTTCGAACACCGGGGAGCTGTTTTTT.

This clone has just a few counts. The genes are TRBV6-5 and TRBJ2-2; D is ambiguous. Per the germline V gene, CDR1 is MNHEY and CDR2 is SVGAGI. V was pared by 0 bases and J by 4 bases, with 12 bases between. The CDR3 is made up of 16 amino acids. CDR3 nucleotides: TGTGCCAGCAGTTACTCGTTCGGTGATGGCACCGGGGAGCTGTTTTTT. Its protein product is CASSYSFGDGTGELFF.

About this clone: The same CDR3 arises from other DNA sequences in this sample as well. CDR3 bases: TGTGCCAGCAGCCGTGGGGCCGCCCAAGGGGACGAGCAGTACTTC. This sequence encodes CASSRGAAQGDEQYF. The V gene is TRBV14, the J gene TRBJ2-7, with D maybe TRBD1 (5 bases). Germline V CDR1 and CDR2: SGHDN, FVKESK. V was clipped by 4 bases and J by 5 bases, with 18 bases between them. The CDR3 loop spans 15 amino acids.

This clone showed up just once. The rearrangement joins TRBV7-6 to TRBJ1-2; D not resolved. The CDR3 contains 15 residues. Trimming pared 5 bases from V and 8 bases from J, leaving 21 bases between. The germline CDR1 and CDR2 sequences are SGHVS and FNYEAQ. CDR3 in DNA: TGTGCCAGCAGCCCAGTGCCCTACCTCGCGGAGGGCTACACCTTC. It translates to CASSPVPYLAEGYTF.

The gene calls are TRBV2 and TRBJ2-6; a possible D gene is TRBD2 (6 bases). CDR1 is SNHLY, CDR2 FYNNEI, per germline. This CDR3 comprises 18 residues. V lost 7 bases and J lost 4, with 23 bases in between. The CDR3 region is CASTSGGAGPSGANVLTF. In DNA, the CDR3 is TGTGCCAGCACTTCTGGTGGGGCGGGACCCTCCGGGGCCAACGTCCTGACTTTC.

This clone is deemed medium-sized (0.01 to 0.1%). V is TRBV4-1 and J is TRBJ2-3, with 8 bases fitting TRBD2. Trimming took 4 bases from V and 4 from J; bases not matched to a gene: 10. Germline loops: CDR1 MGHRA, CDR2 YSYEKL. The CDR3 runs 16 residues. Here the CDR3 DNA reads TGCGCCAGCAGCCCTCGAGCGGGAGATCGGGCAGATACGCAGTATTTT. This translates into CASSPRAGDRADTQYF.

CDR3: CASMRYGRSENEQFF. The DNA of the CDR3 is TGTGCCAGCATGAGGTACGGGAGGAGTGAAAATGAGCAGTTCTTC. The chain is built from TRBV2 and TRBJ2-1; 7 bases align to TRBD2. CDR1 SNHLY and CDR2 FYNNEI come from the germline V gene. The CDR3 has 15 amino acids. V trimming: 7 bases; J trimming: 7 bases; junction bases outside the gene matches: 13.

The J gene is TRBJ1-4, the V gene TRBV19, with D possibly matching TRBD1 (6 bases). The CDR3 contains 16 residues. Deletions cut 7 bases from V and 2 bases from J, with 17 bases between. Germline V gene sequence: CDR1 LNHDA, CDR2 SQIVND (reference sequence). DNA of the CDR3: TGTGCCAGTATGAGGACAGACTCGGGGACTAATGAAAAACTGTTTTTT. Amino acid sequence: CASMRTDSGTNEKLFF.

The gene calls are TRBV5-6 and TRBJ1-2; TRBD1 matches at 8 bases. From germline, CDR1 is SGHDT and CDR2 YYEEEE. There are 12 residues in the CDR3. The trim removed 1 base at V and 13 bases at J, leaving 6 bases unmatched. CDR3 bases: TGTGCCAGCAGCTTGAGAACAGGGGGGATCACCTTC. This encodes CASSLRTGGITF.